The T cell receptor (beta chain) under discussion was sequenced for a study of blood T cells in healthy people across ages. This clonotype has a handful of counts. Antigen specificity is unknown. At one end the junction does not follow the germline gene, possibly because of a read error. Combining a sample-barcoded 5' primer with a J-beta primer mix, a second PCR ran for 7 to 11 cycles. A single record per CDR3 protein comes from TCRdb applying MiXCR to the 5' RACE reads. Of hundreds of thousands of distinct CDR3 sequences detected, about 30% appear once; the ten largest clones hold approximately 14%. Study-wide points: Percentage of naive T cells showed a strong correlation with TCR beta diversity.

There were at least 5.5 micrograms of total RNA extracted from every sample. The material sequenced was blood. This sequence originates from a woman at least 80 years old in good health.

The CDR3 region is CGVNGAVGLAYGYTF. CDR3 bases: TGCGGCGTTAACGGGGCGGTAGGGCTGGCCTATGGCTACACCTTC. J is TRBJ1-2 and V is TRBV29-1, with a tentative D call TRBD1 (5 bases). Per germline, CDR1 SQVTM and CDR2 ANQGSEA. This CDR3 contains 15 residues. Together with reference TRBV29-1 and TRBJ1-2, the CDR3 gives the full variable domain: SAVISQKPSRDICQRGTSLTIQCQVDSQVTMMFWYRQQPGQSLTLIATANQGSEATYESGFVIDKFPISRPNLTFSTLTVSNMSPEDSSIYLCGVNGAVGLAYGYTFGSGTRLTVV.